This entry features one T cell receptor (beta chain) sequence. This sample is part of a study of blood T cell repertoires in COVID-19. Study at large: Samples representing acute and convalescent COVID-19 were sourced from the United States, Italy and Spain. From T cells, B-cell-depleted T cells, or PBMCs came the material, which was cDNA or gDNA.

Among Cohort 3 donors, those recovered had two negative PCRs, clearance, or symptom resolution. The CDR3 has 19 residues. Trimming removed 1 base from V and 9 bases from J; junction bases left unmatched: 21. Germline-derived CDR1 and CDR2 are SGHTA and FQGNSA. Per the authors' pipeline: Reference gene primer amplification in the assay estimated nucleated cell counts. Sequencing was performed with immunoSEQ multiplex PCR; in TCRdb, only in-frame clones are kept and a portion is missing. D and trimming come from the DNA, and the V and J calls and clone size come from that table. The sample has 250,000 to 350,000 clones, 87% seen once.

Material: PBMCs or T cells enriched from blood (not recorded which). The receptor comes from a woman in her thirties or forties who had recovered from COVID-19. This chain joins TRBV7-2 and TRBJ2-1; 7 nucleotides line up with TRBD1. CDR3 amino acids: CASSLVTGDVGSVASEQFF. As DNA, the CDR3 is TGTGCCAGCAGCTTAGTAACAGGGGACGTAGGGTCCGTGGCGAGTGAGCAGTTCTTC.